The present TCR beta chain was sequenced within a study of control samples from healthy donors and cancer patients. TCRdb's table, derived via immunoSEQ multiplex PCR, lists solely in-frame clones and lacks some. The profile shows 170,000 or so clones, 80% to 95% of them singletons. This clone was seen once. This clonotype was obtained from a young man in good health. The sequenced sample consisted of blood.

The CDR3 bases are TGTGCCAGCAGATTTTTACTCCGAGCTAACTATGGCTACACCTTC. Its translation is CASRFLLRANYGYTF. The rearrangement joins TRBV6-5 to TRBJ1-2, with D unclear. Germline values: CDR1 MNHEY, CDR2 SVGAGI. V was pared by 6 bases and J by 0 bases, with 14 bases between. The CDR3 runs to 15 residues.